These 21 T cell receptor beta chains came from one sample sequenced in a study of CD8 T cells in Susac syndrome. Random hexamers were used to reverse transcribe the RNA input (about 0.5 to 1 ug). Using its own MiXCR run on the immunoSEQ multiplex PCR reads, TCRdb lists one record per CDR3 protein. In the table there are roughly 190,000 distinct CDR3 sequences, just under 95% of which are singletons. The source material was CD8+ T cells from PBMCs. Source of these receptors: a human donor with Susac syndrome.

V usage is TRBV7-9 and J usage is TRBJ2-4; 11 bases map to TRBD2. Germline CDR1 SEHNR, CDR2 FQNEAQ (reference sequence). There are 15 residues in the CDR3. V gave up 1 base and J gave up 8 bases; unmatched junction bases: 4. The CDR3 region is CASSLVTSGEDIQYF. The CDR3 bases are TGTGCCAGCAGCTTAGTGACTAGCGGGGAGGACATTCAGTACTTC.

The rearrangement joins TRBV20-1 to TRBJ2-2, with TRBD2 matching over 7 bases. This CDR3 is built from 15 residues. V trimming: 5 bases; J trimming: 0 bases; junction bases outside the gene matches: 6. CDR1 and CDR2 (germline): DFQATT, SNEGSKA (reference sequence). The CDR3 region has the DNA TGCAGTGCTGAGCGGGGTCCAGCGAACACCGGGGAGCTGTTTTTT. Its translation is CSAERGPANTGELFF.

The V call is TRBV24-1, the J call TRBJ1-5; D is perhaps TRBD1 (5 bases). V was cut by 5 bases and J by 9 bases, with 10 bases left in between. The CDR3 is 12 residues long. CDR1 and CDR2 from the germline V gene are KGHDR and SFDVKD. This chain's CDR3 is CATSAGGGPQHF. For the CDR3, the DNA is TGTGCCACCAGTGCCGGGGGGGGGCCCCAGCATTTT.

In DNA form, the CDR3 reads TGTGCCAGCAGCGTAGGGTCTCCGAGTGAAAAACTGTTTTTT. Its translation: CASSVGSPSEKLFF. V usage is TRBV9 and J usage is TRBJ1-4, with D unclear. The CDR3 extends over 14 amino acids. Germline CDR1 SGDLS, CDR2 YYNGEE. V dropped 0 bases and J dropped 7 bases, with 10 bases sitting between them.

The chain employs TRBV20-1 and TRBJ2-5; 7 nucleotides match TRBD1. The CDR3 has 13 amino acids. Germline V gives CDR1 DFQATT, CDR2 SNEGSKA (reference sequence). J gave up 2 bases and V 7 bases, and 7 bases lay outside the gene matches. The CDR3 is CSGDTDRQETQYF. CDR3 nucleotides: TGCAGTGGGGATACGGACAGGCAAGAGACCCAGTACTTC.

The chain joins TRBV25-1 to TRBJ2-2; TRBD2 matches at 8 bases. Germline V gives CDR1 MGHDK, CDR2 SYGVNS. The trim removed 5 bases at V and 2 bases at J, leaving 7 bases unmatched. The CDR3 covers 16 residues. CDR3 loop: CASSSRTSSNTGELFF. In DNA, the CDR3 is TGTGCCAGCAGTTCCAGGACTAGCAGTAACACCGGGGAGCTGTTTTTT.

The J gene is TRBJ2-4, the V gene TRBV20-1; 12 positions match TRBD1. CDR1 and CDR2 (germline): DFQATT, SNEGSKA (reference sequence). With V trimmed by 3 bases and J by 8 bases, 8 bases remained unmatched. The CDR3 consists of 15 residues. CDR3 region: CSARRDRGRLYIQYF. CDR3 bases: TGCAGTGCTAGGAGGGACAGGGGGCGGTTATACATTCAGTACTTC.

The V call is TRBV5-1, the J call TRBJ2-1; tentative D call: TRBD1 (7 bases). Germline lookup yields CDR1 SGHRS and CDR2 YFSETQ. CDR3 length: 12 residues. Trimming removed 4 bases at V and 8 bases at J, with 10 bases between. The CDR3 reads CASSGGTDEQFF. For the CDR3, the DNA is TGCGCCAGCAGCGGCGGGACAGATGAGCAGTTCTTC. Together with reference TRBV5-1 and TRBJ2-1, the CDR3 gives the full variable domain: KAGVTQTPRYLIKTRGQQVTLSCSPISGHRSVSWYQQTPGQGLQFLFEYFSETQRNKGNFPGRFSGRQFSNSRSEMNVSTLELGDSALYLCASSGGTDEQFFGPGTRLTVL.

The rearrangement links TRBV5-1 to TRBJ1-5; D gene unclear. CDR1 SGHRS and CDR2 YFSETQ come from the germline V gene. The ends were cut back, 2 bases at V and 5 bases at J, with 8 bases in the middle. The CDR3 sequence is 13 residues long. The CDR3 nucleotides read TGCGCCAGCAGCTTCCTCGGGGATCAGCCCCAGCATTTT. This translates into CASSFLGDQPQHF.

The rearrangement uses TRBV4-1 and TRBJ2-1; no reliable D call. This CDR3 spans 14 amino acids. The V gene's germline CDR1 is MGHRA and CDR2 YSYEKL. The ends were cut back, 0 bases at V and 1 base at J, with 4 bases in the middle. The CDR3 DNA reads as TGCGCCAGCAGCCAAGATCCGTCCTACAATGAGCAGTTCTTC. As protein: CASSQDPSYNEQFF.

CDR3 sequence: CASIQGSARGNQPQHF. The CDR3 DNA is TGTGCCAGCATACAGGGGTCGGCCCGAGGCAATCAGCCCCAGCATTTT. The chain uses TRBV28 and TRBJ1-5, with 7 bases matching TRBD1. With 7 bases clipped from V and 2 bases from J, the junction kept 11 bases outside the gene matches. From germline, CDR1 is MDHEN and CDR2 SYDVKM. There are 16 residues in the CDR3.

The J gene is TRBJ1-4, the V gene TRBV20-1; D may be TRBD1 (6 bases). Germline CDR1 and CDR2: DFQATT and SNEGSKA (reference sequence). This CDR3 is 13 amino acids long. The V and J ends lost 6 bases and 0 bases respectively, with 8 bases between them. CDR3 in amino acids: CSANRATNEKLFF. CDR3 DNA: TGCAGTGCAAACAGGGCAACTAATGAAAAACTGTTTTTT.

The chain joins TRBV27 to TRBJ2-7, with D unresolved. The germline V and J ends were trimmed by 2 bases and 2 bases, with 10 bases remaining between them. The CDR3 extends over 14 amino acids. Germline values: CDR1 MNHEY, CDR2 SMNVEV (reference sequence). The CDR3 sequence: CASSLGPSPYEQYF. Written as DNA, the CDR3 is TGTGCCAGCAGTTTAGGACCGAGCCCCTACGAGCAGTACTTC.

J is TRBJ2-7 and V is TRBV10-3, with 9 bases identical to TRBD2. V dropped 2 bases and J dropped 2; count of bases not matched to a gene: 1. From germline, CDR1 is ENHRY and CDR2 SYGVKD. This CDR3 is 14 amino acids long. This chain's CDR3 is CAISEASGAYEQYF. The CDR3 DNA reads TGTGCCATCAGTGAGGCTAGCGGGGCCTACGAGCAGTACTTC.

V is TRBV5-6 and J is TRBJ2-1; the D gene is possibly TRBD2 (5 bases). V dropped 1 base and J dropped 1 base, with 12 bases sitting between them. CDR1 and CDR2 from the germline V gene are SGHDT and YYEEEE. CDR3 length: 16 amino acids. This CDR3 is CASSLRGSGSYNEQFF. The CDR3, as DNA: TGTGCCAGCAGCTTGCGAGGGAGTGGGTCCTACAATGAGCAGTTCTTC.

The chain recombines TRBV20-1 with TRBJ2-1, with TRBD1 as a possible D gene (6 bases). This CDR3 has 11 residues. The V end was cut by 4 bases, the J end by 12 bases, with 13 bases between. Looked up from germline, CDR1 is DFQATT and CDR2 is SNEGSKA (reference sequence). The CDR3 bases are TGCAGTGCTACCACAGGGTCGGGGCAGTTCTTC. Its translation: CSATTGSGQFF.

The rearrangement uses TRBV12-3 or TRBV12-4 and TRBJ2-1, with 14 bases identical to TRBD2. With V trimmed by 6 bases and J by 6 bases, 4 bases remained unmatched. This CDR3 has 15 amino acids. CDR3 protein: CASRTGTSGSNEQFF. The CDR3 DNA sequence: TGTGCCAGCAGGACCGGGACTAGCGGGAGCAATGAGCAGTTCTTC.

This clonotype has just one count. The CDR3 DNA follows: TGTGCCAGCAGTCCCCCGGGATCAGACGAGCAGTACTTC. It codes for CASSPPGSDEQYF. The chain couples TRBV27 to TRBJ2-7; D might be TRBD2 (5 bases). Between the trimmed V and J ends, which lost 5 bases and 5 bases, there was a span of 13 bases. The germline CDR1 and CDR2 sequences are MNHEY and SMNVEV (reference sequence). The CDR3 is 13 amino acids.

The rearrangement uses TRBV9 and TRBJ2-7, with 10 bases fitting TRBD2. Germline trimming cut 0 bases from V and 4 bases from J; bases unmatched to any gene: 4. The CDR3 contains 15 residues. Germline V gene lookup returns CDR1 SGDLS and CDR2 YYNGEE. CDR3 sequence: CASSVGASGSYEQYF. The CDR3 region has the DNA TGTGCCAGCAGCGTAGGTGCTAGCGGGAGTTACGAGCAGTACTTC. Full variable domain (rest looked up from reference TRBV9 and TRBJ2-7): DSGVTQTPKHLITATGQRVTLRCSPRSGDLSVYWYQQSLDQGLQFLIQYYNGEERAKGNILERFSAQQFPDLHSELNLSSLELGDSALYFCASSVGASGSYEQYFGPGTRLTVT.

The J gene is TRBJ2-1, the V gene TRBV20-1; 9 bases match TRBD2. The V gene's germline CDR1 is DFQATT and CDR2 SNEGSKA (reference sequence). V lost 3 bases to trimming and J lost 1 base; unmatched junction nucleotides: 13. This CDR3 has 18 amino acids. The CDR3 nucleotides read TGCAGTGCTAGGATTCCACTTACTAGCGGGCCGTCCTACAATGAGCAGTTCTTC. Translating gives CSARIPLTSGPSYNEQFF.

CDR3 amino acids: CASSGEPGLLNEQFF. The CDR3 region has the DNA TGTGCCAGCAGCGGAGAGCCGGGACTACTGAATGAGCAGTTCTTC. This chain links TRBV9 with TRBJ2-1, with 7 bases matching TRBD2. Unmatched junction bases numbered 10, after V lost 3 bases and J lost 7 bases. CDR3 length: 15 amino acids. The V gene's germline CDR1 is SGDLS and CDR2 YYNGEE.